The subject of this entry is one T cell receptor beta chain. Its antigen remains unidentified. The source of the sample is a study of yellow fever vaccine responses in identical twins. TCRdb processed the RT-PCR reads anew with MiXCR; each CDR3 protein has one entry. Among 14,000 or so distinct CDR3 sequences listed, roughly 83% were seen once. V lost 5 bases and J lost 3, with 12 bases in between. Germline loops: CDR1 DFQATT, CDR2 SNEGSKA (reference sequence). This CDR3 has 13 residues. General observations from the study: After vaccination, twins' T cell response reportedly seemed partly convergent, partly personalized.

The chain uses TRBV20-1 and TRBJ2-3; D is unresolved. Material: T cells from blood (PBMCs), unsorted or a sorted subset (not recorded which), obtained before or after yellow fever vaccination (not recorded which). The sequence was collected from a woman in her late teens or twenties who received the yellow fever vaccine. CDR3 protein: CSAAPMGTDTQYF. CDR3 DNA: TGCAGTGCTGCCCCTATGGGAACAGATACGCAGTATTTT.